These 13 T cell receptor beta chains were all obtained from the same sample, sequenced in a study of blood T cell repertoires in COVID-19. Profiling relied on immunoSEQ multiplex PCR, and the TCRdb table lists in-frame clones only, not all of them. The data show about 200,000 clones, just under 85% seen once. The source material was peripheral blood. The receptors stem from a human donor with acute or convalescent COVID-19. The donor label of this sample is uncertain.

The chain has TRBV4-2 and TRBJ2-5; D is possibly TRBD2 (6 bases). The CDR3 is 14 amino acids. The V gene's germline CDR1 is LGHNA and CDR2 YNFKEQ. V gave up 1 base and J gave up 5 bases, with 11 bases separating them. The CDR3 nucleotides read TGTGCCAGCAGCCAAGCGGGAGTGGCGGAGACCCAGTACTTC. Translated, it gives CASSQAGVAETQYF.

This chain joins TRBV5-4 and TRBJ1-3, with TRBD1 matching over 7 bases. The CDR3 consists of 18 residues. The V and J ends lost 4 bases and 0 bases, in that order; junction bases with no gene match: 13. Germline V lookup: CDR1 SGHNT, CDR2 YYREEE (reference sequence). The CDR3 spells CASSLGQARLSSGNTIYF. The CDR3 DNA reads as TGTGCCAGCAGCCTAGGACAGGCCCGCTTAAGCTCTGGAAACACCATATATTTT. Full variable domain (remainder filled in from reference TRBV5-4 and TRBJ1-3): ETGVTQSPTHLIKTRGQQVTLRCSSQSGHNTVSWYQQALGQGPQFIFQYYREEENGRGNFPPRFSGLQFPNYSSELNVNALELDDSALYLCASSLGQARLSSGNTIYFGEGSWLTVV.

This clone turned up a few times. V and J are TRBV7-2 and TRBJ2-2; 7 nucleotides agree with TRBD2. Germline assignment: CDR1 SGHTA and CDR2 FQGNSA. The CDR3 is 18 residues long. With V trimmed by 5 bases and J by 7 bases, 19 bases remained unmatched. This chain's CDR3 is CASSLPVGGSLGSGELFF. The CDR3 bases are TGTGCCAGCAGCCTACCGGTCGGGGGGAGCTTAGGAAGCGGGGAGCTGTTTTTT.

V gene TRBV7-7 combines with J gene TRBJ2-5; TRBD2 matches at 14 bases. V shed 5 bases, J shed 5 bases, and the junction held 22 bases outside the gene matches. Germline V gives CDR1 SSHAT, CDR2 FNYEAQ (reference sequence). The CDR3 runs 21 residues. The CDR3 spells CASSLWPPFHGTSGRGETQYF. The CDR3 DNA reads TGTGCCAGCAGCCTCTGGCCACCATTCCACGGGACTAGCGGGAGAGGGGAGACCCAGTACTTC. The full variable domain, its missing parts supplied by reference TRBV7-7 and TRBJ2-5, is GAGVSQSPRYKVTKRGQDVTLRCDPISSHATLYWYQQALGQGPEFLTYFNYEAQPDKSGLPSDRFSAERPEGSISTLTIQRTEQRDSAMYRCASSLWPPFHGTSGRGETQYFGPGTRLLVL.

The chain combines TRBV5-5 with TRBJ2-1; D might be TRBD2 (6 bases). CDR1 is SGHKS and CDR2 is YYEKEE in the germline V gene (reference sequence). Trimming took off 9 bases at V and 4 bases at J, with 20 bases between the two ends. The CDR3 is 15 amino acids. CDR3 amino acids: CATAARGASYNEQFF. As DNA, the CDR3 is TGTGCCACCGCGGCGCGGGGAGCTTCGTACAATGAGCAGTTCTTC.

The chain employs TRBV27 and TRBJ2-1; 13 bases agree with TRBD2. Germline V gene data show CDR1 as MNHEY and CDR2 as SMNVEV (reference sequence). The ends lost 4 bases at V and 3 bases at J; junction bases unmatched: 6. The CDR3 totals 17 residues. Here the CDR3 reads CASSSRTSGSYYNEQFF. Written as DNA, the CDR3 is TGTGCCAGCAGTTCCCGGACTAGCGGGAGTTACTACAATGAGCAGTTCTTC.

V gene TRBV6-5 combines with J gene TRBJ1-3; TRBD1 agrees at 10 bases. In germline, CDR1 is MNHEY, CDR2 SVGAGI. This CDR3 region has 14 residues. The V and J ends lost 11 bases and 4 bases, in that order; junction bases with no gene match: 8. CDR3 sequence reads: CAARDRGSGNTIYF. CDR3 nucleotide sequence: TGTGCCGCTCGGGACAGGGGTTCAGGAAACACCATATATTTT.

The V call is TRBV6-1, the J call TRBJ1-5, with 10 nucleotides matching TRBD1. Trimming at V came to 4 bases and at J to 2 bases, leaving 11 bases not matched to a gene. Germline-derived CDR1 and CDR2 are MNHNS and SASEGT. The CDR3 covers 18 residues. DNA of the CDR3: TGTGCCAGCAGTGCAGTTGTTGGGGACAGGGGTCGCAATCAGCCCCAGCATTTT. Protein sequence: CASSAVVGDRGRNQPQHF.

This clone has a handful of counts. This sequence joins TRBV2 and TRBJ1-6, with D perhaps matching TRBD1 (5 bases). This CDR3 is built from 14 residues. The V and J ends lost 6 bases and 7 bases respectively, with 13 bases between them. The germline V gene encodes CDR1 SNHLY and CDR2 FYNNEI. In nucleotides, the CDR3 is TGTGCCAGCAGCCTGACAGTAACCAATTCACCCCTCCACTTT. This translates into CASSLTVTNSPLHF. Full variable domain (outside the CDR3, taken from reference TRBV2 and TRBJ1-6): EPEVTQTPSHQVTQMGQEVILRCVPISNHLYFYWYRQILGQKVEFLVSFYNNEISEKSEIFDDQFSVERPDGSNFTLKIRSTKLEDSAMYFCASSLTVTNSPLHFGNGTRLTVT.

The chain employs TRBV12-3 or TRBV12-4 and TRBJ1-6, with D uncertain. Trimming stripped 4 bases from V and 6 bases from J, with 4 bases between. The CDR3 is 12 residues long. The CDR3 bases are TGTGCCAGCAGTTCTAGTAATTCACCCCTCCACTTT. Translated: CASSSSNSPLHF.

This clone was recorded a few times. The chain is built from TRBV30 and TRBJ1-3; D is perhaps TRBD1 (5 bases). Germline CDR1 GTSNPN, CDR2 SVGIG (reference sequence). Trimming stripped 0 bases from V and 8 bases from J, with 17 bases between. There are 15 residues in the CDR3. The CDR3 spells CAWSVTGAGGDTIYF. CDR3 nucleotide sequence: TGTGCCTGGAGTGTGACCGGGGCCGGAGGGGACACCATATATTTT.

The chain is built from TRBV7-8 and TRBJ2-2; 7 bases map to TRBD1. J gave up 3 bases and V 5 bases, and 9 bases lay outside the gene matches. The germline V gene has CDR1 SGHVS and CDR2 FQNEAQ. This CDR3 is 16 amino acids long. This CDR3 is CASSLRQGLDTGELFF. The DNA of the CDR3 is TGTGCCAGCAGCCTTCGACAGGGTTTGGACACCGGGGAGCTGTTTTTT.

The genes are TRBV6-5 and TRBJ1-2; 7 bases are shared with TRBD1. There are 15 residues in the CDR3. Germline V gives CDR1 MNHEY, CDR2 SVGAGI. V was pared by 4 bases and J by 2 bases, with 7 bases of the junction left unmatched. The CDR3 protein is CASSFPTGPNYGYTF. The CDR3 coding sequence is TGTGCCAGCAGTTTCCCGACAGGGCCAAACTATGGCTACACCTTC.